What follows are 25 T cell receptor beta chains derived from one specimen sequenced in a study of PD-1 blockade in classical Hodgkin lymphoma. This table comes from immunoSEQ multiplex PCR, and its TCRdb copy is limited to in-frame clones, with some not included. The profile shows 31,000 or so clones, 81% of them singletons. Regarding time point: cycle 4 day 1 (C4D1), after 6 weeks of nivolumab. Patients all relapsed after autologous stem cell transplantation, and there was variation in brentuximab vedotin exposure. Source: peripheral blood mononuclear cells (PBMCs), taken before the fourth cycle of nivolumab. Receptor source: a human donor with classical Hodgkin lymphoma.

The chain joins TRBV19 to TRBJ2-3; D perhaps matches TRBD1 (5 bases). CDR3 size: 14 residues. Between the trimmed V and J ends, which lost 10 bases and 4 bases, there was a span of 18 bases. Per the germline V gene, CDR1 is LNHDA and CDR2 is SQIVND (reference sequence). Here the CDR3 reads CATGQGSVADTQYF. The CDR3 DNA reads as TGTGCCACCGGGCAGGGCTCGGTTGCAGATACGCAGTATTTT.

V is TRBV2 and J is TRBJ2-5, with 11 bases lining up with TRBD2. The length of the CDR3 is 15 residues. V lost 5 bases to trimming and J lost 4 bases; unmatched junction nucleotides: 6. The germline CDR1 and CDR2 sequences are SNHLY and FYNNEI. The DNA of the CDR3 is TGTGCCAGCAGTCCATTAGGACTAGCGGGAGAGACCCAGTACTTC. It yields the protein CASSPLGLAGETQYF.

The CDR3 spells CASSLVGVRGGYTF. The CDR3 nucleotides are TGTGCCAGCAGTTTGGTCGGAGTACGTGGTGGCTACACCTTC. V and J are TRBV28 and TRBJ1-2, with D unclear. The CDR3 has 14 residues. Germline lookup yields CDR1 MDHEN and CDR2 SYDVKM. V was cut by 3 bases and J by 7 bases, with 15 bases left in between.

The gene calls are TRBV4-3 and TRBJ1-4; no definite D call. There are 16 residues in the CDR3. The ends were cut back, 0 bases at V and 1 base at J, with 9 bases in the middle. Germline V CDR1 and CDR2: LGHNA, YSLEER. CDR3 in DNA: TGCGCCAGCAGCCAAGACGGTACGAGAACTAATGAAAAACTGTTTTTT. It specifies CASSQDGTRTNEKLFF.

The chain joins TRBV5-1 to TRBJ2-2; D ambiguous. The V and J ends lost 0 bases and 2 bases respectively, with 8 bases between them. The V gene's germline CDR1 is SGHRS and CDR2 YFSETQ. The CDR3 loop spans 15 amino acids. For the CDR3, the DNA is TGCGCCAGCAGCTTGGTCAGAATCAACACCGGGGAGCTGTTTTTT. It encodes CASSLVRINTGELFF.

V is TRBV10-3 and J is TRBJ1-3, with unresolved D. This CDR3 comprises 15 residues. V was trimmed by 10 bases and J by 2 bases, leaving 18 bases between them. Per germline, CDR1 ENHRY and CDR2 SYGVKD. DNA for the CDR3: TGTGCCACCGCCGTGACCCGGGCGACTGGAAACACCATATATTTT. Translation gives CATAVTRATGNTIYF.

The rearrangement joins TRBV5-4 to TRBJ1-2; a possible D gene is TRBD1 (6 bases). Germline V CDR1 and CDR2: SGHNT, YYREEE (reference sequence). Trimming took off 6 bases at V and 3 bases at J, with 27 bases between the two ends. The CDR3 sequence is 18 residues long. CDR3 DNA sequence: TGTGCCAGCAACCACGTGGGGGGCCCCTTTCGTCGGGACTATGGCTACACCTTC. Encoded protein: CASNHVGGPFRRDYGYTF.

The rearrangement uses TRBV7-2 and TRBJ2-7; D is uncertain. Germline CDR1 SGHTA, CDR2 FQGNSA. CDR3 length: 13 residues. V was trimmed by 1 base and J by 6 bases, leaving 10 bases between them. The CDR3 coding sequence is TGTGCCAGCAGCTTAGAGGCGCGTTTCGAGCAGTACGTC. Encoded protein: CASSLEARFEQYV.

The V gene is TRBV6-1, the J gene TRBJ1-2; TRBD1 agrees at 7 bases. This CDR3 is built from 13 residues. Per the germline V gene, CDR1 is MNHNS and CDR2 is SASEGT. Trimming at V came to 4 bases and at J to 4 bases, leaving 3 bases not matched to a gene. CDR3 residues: CASSVGQAYGYTF. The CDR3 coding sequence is TGTGCCAGCAGTGTTGGACAGGCCTATGGCTACACCTTC.

The DNA for the CDR3 is TGTGCCAGCAGCTTAGCGTCTGGCCGAACGAACACCGGGGAGCTGTTTTTT. Translation: CASSLASGRTNTGELFF. The rearrangement links TRBV7-9 to TRBJ2-2; D remains unclear. This CDR3 comprises 17 residues. V was clipped by 0 bases and J by 0 bases, with 11 bases between them. Germline CDR1 SEHNR, CDR2 FQNEAQ (reference sequence).

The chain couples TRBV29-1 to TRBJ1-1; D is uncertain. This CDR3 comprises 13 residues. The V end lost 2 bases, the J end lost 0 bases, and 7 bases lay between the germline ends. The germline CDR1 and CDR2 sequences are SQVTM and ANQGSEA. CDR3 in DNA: TGCAGCGTTGAAAGTCATTTGAACACTGAAGCTTTCTTT. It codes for CSVESHLNTEAFF. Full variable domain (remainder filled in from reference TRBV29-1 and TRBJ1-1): SAVISQKPSRDICQRGTSLTIQCQVDSQVTMMFWYRQQPGQSLTLIATANQGSEATYESGFVIDKFPISRPNLTFSTLTVSNMSPEDSSIYLCSVESHLNTEAFFGQGTRLTVV.

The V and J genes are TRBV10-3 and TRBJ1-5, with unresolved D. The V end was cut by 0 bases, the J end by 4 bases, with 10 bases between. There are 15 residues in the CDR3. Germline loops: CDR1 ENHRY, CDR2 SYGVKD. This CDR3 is CAISESAEGNQPQHF. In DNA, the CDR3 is TGTGCCATCAGTGAGTCGGCAGAGGGTAATCAGCCCCAGCATTTT.

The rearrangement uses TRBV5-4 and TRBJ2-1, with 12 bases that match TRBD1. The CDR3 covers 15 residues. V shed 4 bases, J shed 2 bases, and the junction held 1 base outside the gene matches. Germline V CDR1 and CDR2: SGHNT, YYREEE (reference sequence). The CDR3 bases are TGTGCCAGCAGCAGGGACAGGGGGCCCTACAATGAGCAGTTCTTC. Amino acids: CASSRDRGPYNEQFF. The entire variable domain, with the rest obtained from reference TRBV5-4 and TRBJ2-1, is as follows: ETGVTQSPTHLIKTRGQQVTLRCSSQSGHNTVSWYQQALGQGPQFIFQYYREEENGRGNFPPRFSGLQFPNYSSELNVNALELDDSALYLCASSRDRGPYNEQFFGPGTRLTVL.

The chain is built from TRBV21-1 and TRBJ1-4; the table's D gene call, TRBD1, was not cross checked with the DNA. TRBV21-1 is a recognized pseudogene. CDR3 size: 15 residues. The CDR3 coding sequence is TGTGCCAGCAGCCCAGGGACAGCCCATATGGAAAAACTGTTTTTT. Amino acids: CASSPGTAHMEKLFF.

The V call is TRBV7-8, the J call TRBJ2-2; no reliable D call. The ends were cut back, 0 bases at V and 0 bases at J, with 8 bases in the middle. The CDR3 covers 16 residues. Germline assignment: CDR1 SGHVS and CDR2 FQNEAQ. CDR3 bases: TGTGCCAGCAGCTTAGCGACACACACGAACACCGGGGAGCTGTTTTTT. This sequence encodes CASSLATHTNTGELFF.

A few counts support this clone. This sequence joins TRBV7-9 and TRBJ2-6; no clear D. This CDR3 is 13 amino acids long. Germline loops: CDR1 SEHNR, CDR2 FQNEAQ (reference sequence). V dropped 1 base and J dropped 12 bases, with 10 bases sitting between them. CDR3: CASSLGGPSVLTF. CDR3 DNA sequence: TGTGCCAGCAGCTTAGGAGGCCCCAGCGTCCTGACTTTC.

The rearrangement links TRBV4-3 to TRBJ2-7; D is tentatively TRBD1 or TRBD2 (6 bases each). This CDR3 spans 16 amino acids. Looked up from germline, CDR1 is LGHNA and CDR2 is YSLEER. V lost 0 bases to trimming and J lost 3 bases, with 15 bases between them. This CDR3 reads CASSQDWGAGFYEQYF. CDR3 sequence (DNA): TGCGCCAGCAGCCAAGATTGGGGGGCCGGATTCTACGAGCAGTACTTC.

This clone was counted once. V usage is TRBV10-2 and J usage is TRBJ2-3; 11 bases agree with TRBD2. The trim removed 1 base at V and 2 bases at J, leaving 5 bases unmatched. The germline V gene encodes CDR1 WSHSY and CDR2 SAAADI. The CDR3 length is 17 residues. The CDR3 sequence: CASSEYQLAGATDTQYF. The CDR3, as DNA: TGCGCCAGCAGTGAGTACCAACTAGCGGGGGCCACAGATACGCAGTATTTT.

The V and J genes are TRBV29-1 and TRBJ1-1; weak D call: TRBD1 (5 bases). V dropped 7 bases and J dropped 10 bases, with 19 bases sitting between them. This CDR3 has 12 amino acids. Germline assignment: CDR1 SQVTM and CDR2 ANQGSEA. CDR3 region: CSAGAPGSSAFF. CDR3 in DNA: TGCAGCGCTGGGGCCCCGGGTTCTTCAGCTTTCTTT.

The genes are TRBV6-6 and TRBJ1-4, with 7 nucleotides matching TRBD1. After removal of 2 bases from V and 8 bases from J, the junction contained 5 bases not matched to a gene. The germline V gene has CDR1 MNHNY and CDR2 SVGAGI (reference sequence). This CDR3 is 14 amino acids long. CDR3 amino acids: CASSYPDRDEKLFF. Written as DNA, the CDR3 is TGTGCCAGCAGTTACCCAGACAGGGACGAAAAACTGTTTTTT.

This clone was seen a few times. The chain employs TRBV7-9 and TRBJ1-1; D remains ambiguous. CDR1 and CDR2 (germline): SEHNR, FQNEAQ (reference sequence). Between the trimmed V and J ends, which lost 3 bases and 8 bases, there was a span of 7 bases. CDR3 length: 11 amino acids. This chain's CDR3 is CASSFQREAFF. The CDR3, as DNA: TGTGCCAGCAGCTTCCAGAGAGAAGCTTTCTTT.

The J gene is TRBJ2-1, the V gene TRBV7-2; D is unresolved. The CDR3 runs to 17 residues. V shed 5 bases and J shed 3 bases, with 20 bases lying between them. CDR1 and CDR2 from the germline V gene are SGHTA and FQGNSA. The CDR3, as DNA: TGTGCCAGCAGCAGATATGTCGCGCTTTCTCACTACAATGAGCAGTTCTTC. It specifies CASSRYVALSHYNEQFF.

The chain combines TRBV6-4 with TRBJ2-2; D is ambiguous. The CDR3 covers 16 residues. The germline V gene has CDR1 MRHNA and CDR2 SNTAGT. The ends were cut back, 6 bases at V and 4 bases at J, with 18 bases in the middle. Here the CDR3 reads CASSSVGELTTGELFF. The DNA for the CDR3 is TGTGCCAGCAGCTCAGTAGGTGAATTGACCACCGGGGAGCTGTTTTTT.

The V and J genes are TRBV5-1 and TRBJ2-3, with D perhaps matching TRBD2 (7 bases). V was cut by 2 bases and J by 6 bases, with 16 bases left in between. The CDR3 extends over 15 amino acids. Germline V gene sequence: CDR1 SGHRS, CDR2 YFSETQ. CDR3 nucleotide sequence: TGCGCCAGCAGCTTACTGGGGGGGGCCATGGATACGCAGTATTTT. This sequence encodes CASSLLGGAMDTQYF.

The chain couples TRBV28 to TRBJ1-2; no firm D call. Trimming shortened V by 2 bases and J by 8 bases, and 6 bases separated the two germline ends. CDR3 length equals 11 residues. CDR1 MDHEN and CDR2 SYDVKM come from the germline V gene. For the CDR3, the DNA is TGTGCCAGCAGTTTACGGGGAGGCTACACCTTC. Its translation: CASSLRGGYTF.